These 21 T cell receptor beta chains were all obtained from the same sample, sequenced in a study of early stage breast cancer tumors. The method was immunoSEQ multiplex PCR; TCRdb's version includes in-frame clones alone and lacks a portion of them. In the table there are some 19,000 clones, about 70% of which are singletons. The sequencing sample was made of blood. Receptor source: a person between 55 and 69 years old with breast cancer.

This clone was detected only a few times. The chain joins TRBV14 to TRBJ2-2; tentative D call: TRBD2 (5 bases). Germline assignment: CDR1 SGHDN and CDR2 FVKESK. V was cut by 3 bases and J by 4 bases, with 9 bases left in between. The CDR3 length is 14 residues. The CDR3 sequence: CASSQRGFTGELFF. CDR3 bases: TGTGCCAGCAGCCAGCGAGGGTTCACCGGGGAGCTGTTTTTT.

There are a few counts of this clone. The genes are TRBV9 and TRBJ1-2; 9 bases fit TRBD1. V lost 4 bases, J lost 14 bases, and 3 bases stayed unmatched. The CDR3 sequence is 10 residues long. Germline CDR1 reads SGDLS; CDR2 reads YYNGEE. CDR3 sequence (DNA): TGTGCCAGCAGCCCGGGACAGGGAACCTTC. This encodes CASSPGQGTF.

This chain connects TRBV25-1 to TRBJ2-1; 7 bases map to TRBD2. The CDR3 has 16 residues. Germline V gives CDR1 MGHDK, CDR2 SYGVNS. V dropped 4 bases and J dropped 0; count of bases not matched to a gene: 6. The CDR3 loop is CASSVGGRASYNEQFF. In DNA form, the CDR3 reads TGTGCCAGCAGTGTCGGTGGGAGGGCCTCCTACAATGAGCAGTTCTTC.

This chain links TRBV5-4 with TRBJ2-5; TRBD2 is a possible D gene (6 bases). V gave up 4 bases and J gave up 5 bases, with 15 bases separating them. Germline-derived CDR1 and CDR2 are SGHNT and YYREEE (reference sequence). This CDR3 region has 14 residues. DNA of the CDR3: TGTGCCAGCAGCCAGGAGGGGCCGAGGGAGACCCAGTACTTC. This codes for CASSQEGPRETQYF.

This chain links TRBV18 with TRBJ2-2; possible D gene TRBD1, 6 bases. The CDR3 is 13 amino acids. V gave up 4 bases and J gave up 3 bases, with 6 bases separating them. Germline-derived CDR1 and CDR2 are KGHSH and LQKENI. The CDR3 protein is CASSQGDTGELFF. CDR3 sequence (DNA): TGTGCCAGCTCACAGGGGGACACCGGGGAGCTGTTTTTT.

The chain combines TRBV6-1 with TRBJ2-7; D may correspond to TRBD1 or TRBD2 (5 bases each). This CDR3 is built from 14 residues. The ends were cut back, 6 bases at V and 5 bases at J, with 17 bases in the middle. Germline V CDR1 and CDR2: MNHNS, SASEGT. The CDR3 DNA reads TGTGCCAGCAGGTCCGGGACGGCAAAGAACGAGCAGTACTTC. This translates into CASRSGTAKNEQYF.

V usage is TRBV5-1 and J usage is TRBJ1-4; D is unclear. Trimming cost V 6 bases and J 0 bases, with 9 bases left between them. Germline CDR1 reads SGHRS; CDR2 reads YFSETQ. There are 14 residues in the CDR3. Here the CDR3 reads CASTKDATNEKLFF. The CDR3 DNA is TGCGCCAGCACAAAAGACGCAACTAATGAAAAACTGTTTTTT.

The chain employs TRBV6-5 and TRBJ2-3; D tentatively reads TRBD1 or TRBD2 (5 bases each). Trimming took 5 bases from V and 3 from J, leaving 9 bases between them. This CDR3 has 13 residues. Germline-derived CDR1 and CDR2 are MNHEY and SVGAGI. The CDR3 here is CASSRDPTDTQYF. The CDR3 nucleotides read TGTGCCAGCAGTAGGGACCCAACAGATACGCAGTATTTT.

In DNA, the CDR3 is TGTGCCAGCAGCTTAGGGGGGGACGTCTCTGGAAACACCATATATTTT. Amino acids: CASSLGGDVSGNTIYF. This sequence joins TRBV11-2 and TRBJ1-3; TRBD1 might be the D (5 bases). The CDR3 is made up of 16 amino acids. Trimming shortened V by 1 base and J by 0 bases, and 10 bases separated the two germline ends. Germline CDR1 reads SGHAT; CDR2 reads FQNNGV.

This clone was recorded once. The rearrangement joins TRBV7-2 to TRBJ1-4, with TRBD1 identical over 7 bases. V lost 5 bases and J lost 5; bases outside the gene matches: 11. The germline gives CDR1 SGHTA, CDR2 FQGNSA. There are 16 residues in the CDR3. The CDR3 loop reads CASSRRQGGRNEKLFF. The DNA for the CDR3 is TGTGCCAGCAGCCGAAGACAGGGTGGGCGGAATGAAAAACTGTTTTTT.

In this sample, this clone turned up once. The chain links TRBV5-6 to TRBJ2-4; D might be TRBD1 or TRBD2, each matching 5 bases. The V gene's germline CDR1 is SGHDT and CDR2 YYEEEE. V lost 4 bases, J lost 0 bases, and 8 bases lay in between. The CDR3 sequence is 14 residues long. Here the CDR3 DNA reads TGTGCCAGCAGCGTGGGGGAAGCCAAAAACATTCAGTACTTC. Its translation is CASSVGEAKNIQYF.

The genes are TRBV15 and TRBJ2-1; unclear D gene. This CDR3 is built from 14 residues. Germline CDR1 and CDR2: LNHNV and YYDKDF (reference sequence). V dropped 5 bases and J dropped 7 bases, with 15 bases sitting between them. CDR3 loop: CATSRSGLGNEQFF. The CDR3, as DNA: TGTGCCACCAGCCGCTCGGGTCTCGGGAATGAGCAGTTCTTC.

CDR3 sequence: CASSLKGGNQPQHF. The CDR3 region has the DNA TGTGCCAGCAGCTTGAAAGGCGGGAATCAGCCCCAGCATTTT. The rearrangement uses TRBV5-6 and TRBJ1-5; unclear D gene. CDR3 length: 14 amino acids. Deletions cut 1 base from V and 4 bases from J, with 9 bases between. Germline CDR1 reads SGHDT; CDR2 reads YYEEEE. Complete variable domain (other parts from reference TRBV5-6 and TRBJ1-5): DAGVTQSPTHLIKTRGQQVTLRCSPKSGHDTVSWYQQALGQGPQFIFQYYEEEERQRGNFPDRFSGHQFPNYSSELNVNALLLGDSALYLCASSLKGGNQPQHFGDGTRLSIL.

The CDR3: CASSQDVAGGPALADTQYF. The CDR3 DNA sequence: TGCGCCAGCAGCCAAGACGTAGCGGGGGGGCCGGCGCTCGCAGATACGCAGTATTTT. V usage is TRBV10-2 and J usage is TRBJ2-3; 11 bases map to TRBD2. This CDR3 is built from 19 residues. V was clipped by 6 bases and J by 4 bases; unmatched bases: 18. From germline, CDR1 is WSHSY and CDR2 SAAADI.

V and J are TRBV2 and TRBJ2-3; 8 nucleotides align to TRBD2. The CDR3 contains 15 residues. The ends lost 4 bases at V and 8 bases at J; junction bases unmatched: 11. Per germline, CDR1 SNHLY and CDR2 FYNNEI. This CDR3 is CASSGQAGEFSTQYF. The DNA for the CDR3 is TGTGCCAGCAGTGGCCAAGCGGGAGAATTTAGTACGCAGTATTTT.

This clone was seen more than once but under ten times. The chain employs TRBV7-8 and TRBJ1-1; a possible D gene is TRBD1 (5 bases). The germline V and J ends were trimmed by 5 bases and 7 bases, with 17 bases remaining between them. The CDR3 is made up of 14 amino acids. Germline V gene sequence: CDR1 SGHVS, CDR2 FQNEAQ. In DNA, the CDR3 is TGTGCCAGCAGCCGCTGGACAACCGACTTTGAAGCTTTCTTT. This gives the protein CASSRWTTDFEAFF.

This chain uses TRBV6-5 with TRBJ2-7; unclear D gene. The CDR3 consists of 13 residues. The V and J ends lost 6 bases and 8 bases respectively, with 17 bases between them. Germline CDR1 MNHEY, CDR2 SVGAGI. The CDR3 DNA reads as TGTGCCAGCAGCCACCCCCAGGTACTGCAGCAGTACTTC. Protein product: CASSHPQVLQQYF.

V and J are TRBV11-2 and TRBJ1-1; D gene ambiguous. The V gene's germline CDR1 is SGHAT and CDR2 FQNNGV. Trimming cost V 5 bases and J 0 bases, with 10 bases left between them. CDR3 length equals 14 residues. CDR3 sequence (DNA): TGTGCCAGCAGCCCCCGCGACATGAACACTGAAGCTTTCTTT. Translating gives CASSPRDMNTEAFF.

The V call is TRBV30, the J call TRBJ1-2; D is ambiguous. The CDR3 has 13 residues. Looked up from germline, CDR1 is GTSNPN and CDR2 is SVGIG (reference sequence). V was pared by 4 bases and J by 3 bases, with 12 bases between. The CDR3 region is CAWIKDGYYGYTF. As DNA, the CDR3 is TGTGCCTGGATCAAGGACGGATACTATGGCTACACCTTC.

This chain links TRBV2 with TRBJ1-2; D call uncertain. V lost 6 bases to trimming and J lost 8 bases, with 7 bases between them. Germline V gives CDR1 SNHLY, CDR2 FYNNEI. The CDR3 has 10 residues. CDR3 sequence (DNA): TGTGCCAGCAGAGGAAGGGGCTACACCTTC. This translates into CASRGRGYTF.

V usage is TRBV2 and J usage is TRBJ2-1; TRBD2 is a possible D gene (6 bases). The V and J ends lost 1 base and 8 bases respectively, with 18 bases between them. Germline CDR1 reads SNHLY; CDR2 reads FYNNEI. There are 16 residues in the CDR3. The CDR3 loop reads CASSEGGELRAHEQFF. As DNA, the CDR3 is TGTGCCAGCAGTGAAGGGGGGGAGTTAAGGGCCCATGAGCAGTTCTTC.